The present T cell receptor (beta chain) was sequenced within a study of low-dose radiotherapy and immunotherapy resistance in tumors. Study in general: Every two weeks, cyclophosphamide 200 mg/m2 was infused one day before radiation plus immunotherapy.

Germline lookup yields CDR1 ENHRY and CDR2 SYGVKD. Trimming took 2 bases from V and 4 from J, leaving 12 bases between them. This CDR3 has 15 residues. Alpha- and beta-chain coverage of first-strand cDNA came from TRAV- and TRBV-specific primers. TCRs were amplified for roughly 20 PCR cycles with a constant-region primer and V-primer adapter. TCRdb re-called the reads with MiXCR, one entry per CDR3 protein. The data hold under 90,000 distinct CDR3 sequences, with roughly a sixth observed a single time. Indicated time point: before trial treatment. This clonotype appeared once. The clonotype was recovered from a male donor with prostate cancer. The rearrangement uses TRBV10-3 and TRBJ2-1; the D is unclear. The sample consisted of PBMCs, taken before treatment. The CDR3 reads CAISETLDGYNEQFF. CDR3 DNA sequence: TGTGCCATCAGTGAGACTTTAGACGGGTACAATGAGCAGTTCTTC.